Below are 18 T cell receptor beta chains sequenced from a single sample in a study of cytotoxic CD8 clonotypes in ibrutinib-treated CLL. Profiled with immunoSEQ multiplex PCR; TCRdb holds only in-frame clones, not every one. Of about 40,000 clones listed, 55% to 80% are singletons. Sequenced material: PBMCs, taken at disease progression, from a patient treated with ibrutinib. The receptors shown here come from a human donor with chronic lymphocytic leukemia.

V usage is TRBV4-1 and J usage is TRBJ1-2; 7 positions match TRBD1. Trimming at V came to 4 bases and at J to 1 base, leaving 3 bases not matched to a gene. CDR3 size: 14 residues. CDR1 and CDR2 (germline): MGHRA, YSYEKL. The CDR3 DNA is TGCGCCAGCAGCCCGGGACAGCTTAACTATGGCTACACCTTC. Its protein is CASSPGQLNYGYTF.

This clone was counted between two and nine times. The J gene is TRBJ2-6, the V gene TRBV6-1; D might be TRBD2 (6 bases). Trimming stripped 3 bases from V and 0 bases from J, with 9 bases between. Germline CDR1 is MNHNS and CDR2 is SASEGT. The CDR3 runs 16 residues. CDR3 region: CASSDRGVSGANVLTF. The CDR3 DNA sequence: TGTGCCAGCAGTGATCGCGGGGTCTCTGGGGCCAACGTCCTGACTTTC.

About this clone: The sample holds other DNA sequences that translate to the same CDR3. V and J are TRBV27 and TRBJ2-7, with 13 bases fitting TRBD2. CDR3 size: 15 residues. Trimming at V came to 6 bases and at J to 2 bases, leaving 4 bases not matched to a gene. Germline CDR1 reads MNHEY; CDR2 reads SMNVEV (reference sequence). CDR3 in amino acids: CASSPGTSGTYEQYF. Written as DNA, the CDR3 is TGTGCCAGCAGCCCCGGGACTAGCGGGACCTACGAGCAGTACTTC.

The gene calls are TRBV19 and TRBJ2-2; D is undetermined. This CDR3 comprises 11 residues. Deletions cut 6 bases from V and 4 bases from J, with 3 bases between. In germline, CDR1 is LNHDA, CDR2 SQIVND (reference sequence). In DNA, the CDR3 is TGTGCCAGTAGGAGCACCGGGGAGCTGTTTTTT. Protein: CASRSTGELFF.

The V gene is TRBV11-3, the J gene TRBJ2-5; 10 bases match TRBD2. This CDR3 has 16 residues. V was clipped by 5 bases and J by 7 bases; unmatched bases: 13. CDR1 and CDR2 from the germline V gene are SGHNT and YENEEA. CDR3 loop: CASSTRVAGGRGTQYF. CDR3 nucleotides: TGTGCCAGCAGCACCAGGGTAGCGGGAGGTCGAGGGACCCAGTACTTC. The whole variable domain, remainder taken from reference TRBV11-3 and TRBJ2-5, is EAGVVQSPRYKIIEKKQPVAFWCNPISGHNTLYWYLQNLGQGPELLIRYENEEAVDDSQLPKDRFSAERLKGVDSTLKIQPAELGDSAVYLCASSTRVAGGRGTQYFGPGTRLLVL.

This chain links TRBV7-3 with TRBJ2-1; tentative D call: TRBD1 (5 bases). From germline, CDR1 is SGHTA and CDR2 FQGTGA. The CDR3 has 12 residues. V was trimmed by 6 bases and J by 5 bases, leaving 8 bases between them. The DNA for the CDR3 is TGTGCCAGCAGGGGGCGGAACAATGAGCAGTTCTTC. This translates into CASRGRNNEQFF.

This clone was counted a single time. Other DNA sequences in this sample translate to the same CDR3. The chain carries TRBV20-1 and TRBJ2-7, with unresolved D. Germline lookup yields CDR1 DFQATT and CDR2 SNEGSKA (reference sequence). V was cut by 1 base and J by 4 bases, with 5 bases left in between. The CDR3 is 11 amino acids. The CDR3 nucleotides read TGCAGTGCTAGAGGGGGATACGAGCAGTACTTC. Translated: CSARGGYEQYF.

The rearrangement links TRBV4-1 to TRBJ2-4; D possibly uses TRBD1 or TRBD2 (5 bases each). Germline lookup yields CDR1 MGHRA and CDR2 YSYEKL. This CDR3 is 16 amino acids long. The V end was cut by 4 bases, the J end by 4 bases, with 17 bases between. The CDR3 coding sequence is TGCGCCAGCAGCCCGGGGCCTCCTAGGACGAAAAACATTCAGTACTTC. Amino acid sequence: CASSPGPPRTKNIQYF.

This clone has a handful of counts. The V and J genes are TRBV11-2 and TRBJ2-7; TRBD2 is a possible D gene (6 bases). The CDR3 length is 16 residues. Trimming removed 0 bases at V and 3 bases at J, with 15 bases between. The germline V gene encodes CDR1 SGHAT and CDR2 FQNNGV. CDR3: CASSLERTGRFYEQYF. The CDR3 region has the DNA TGTGCCAGCAGCTTAGAGAGAACGGGGAGGTTCTACGAGCAGTACTTC.

The rearrangement joins TRBV5-1 to TRBJ2-1; 8 positions match TRBD2. The CDR3 runs 17 residues. Unmatched junction bases numbered 13, after V lost 0 bases and J lost 8 bases. Germline V CDR1 and CDR2: SGHRS, YFSETQ. Written as DNA, the CDR3 is TGCGCCAGCAGCTTGGCCCCCGGAGCGGGAGATGTGGATGAGCAGTTCTTC. It yields the protein CASSLAPGAGDVDEQFF.

The V call is TRBV9, the J call TRBJ2-1; 8 positions agree with TRBD2. The CDR3 extends over 15 amino acids. V was pared by 4 bases and J by 8 bases, with 11 bases of the junction left unmatched. Germline-derived CDR1 and CDR2 are SGDLS and YYNGEE. CDR3 in amino acids: CASSPPGLERYEQFF. The CDR3 DNA is TGTGCCAGCAGCCCGCCGGGACTAGAAAGATATGAGCAGTTCTTC.

The chain carries TRBV9 and TRBJ2-1; weak D call: TRBD1 (6 bases). CDR1 and CDR2 from the germline V gene are SGDLS and YYNGEE. The CDR3 totals 12 residues. V lost 4 bases, J lost 7 bases, and 9 bases lay in between. CDR3 DNA sequence: TGTGCCAGCAGCCCACAGGGAAATGAGCAGTTCTTC. It is translated as CASSPQGNEQFF.

The chain couples TRBV4-2 to TRBJ2-7, with a tentative D call TRBD2 (5 bases). V gave up 2 bases and J gave up 5 bases, with 7 bases separating them. Germline CDR1 is LGHNA and CDR2 is YNFKEQ. The CDR3 runs 12 residues. The CDR3 here is CASSQRTDEQYF. Written as DNA, the CDR3 is TGTGCCAGCAGCCAACGGACTGACGAGCAGTACTTC.

V and J are TRBV6-9 and TRBJ2-1, with TRBD2 identical over 8 bases. There are 16 residues in the CDR3. V gave up 6 bases and J gave up 5 bases; unmatched junction bases: 12. Per germline, CDR1 MNHGY and CDR2 SVAAGI. CDR3 region: CASSSGIAGLNNEQFF. The DNA for the CDR3 is TGTGCCAGCAGCTCGGGCATAGCGGGGCTTAACAATGAGCAGTTCTTC.

The gene calls are TRBV4-3 and TRBJ1-6; no reliable D call. Trimming removed 4 bases at V and 7 bases at J, with 11 bases between. The CDR3 is 14 residues long. Germline values: CDR1 LGHNA, CDR2 YSLEER. The CDR3 sequence is CASSRELLNSPLHF. The CDR3 DNA is TGCGCCAGCAGCCGAGAGCTATTAAATTCACCCCTCCACTTT.

The rearrangement uses TRBV29-1 and TRBJ2-2; D is undetermined. This CDR3 is built from 12 residues. The germline V gene has CDR1 SQVTM and CDR2 ANQGSEA. The V gene lost 4 bases and the J gene lost 3 bases, with 6 bases spanning the gap. CDR3 region: CSVGRYTGELFF. The CDR3 DNA reads as TGCAGCGTTGGAAGGTACACCGGGGAGCTGTTTTTT.

The V gene is TRBV14, the J gene TRBJ2-7; D may match TRBD1 or TRBD2 (5 bases each). Germline assignment: CDR1 SGHDN and CDR2 FVKESK. The CDR3 has 13 residues. V was trimmed by 3 bases and J by 7 bases, leaving 13 bases between them. CDR3 sequence reads: CASSQTARGEQYF. In nucleotides, the CDR3 is TGTGCCAGCAGCCAGACAGCCCGCGGGGAGCAGTACTTC. Based on the CDR3 plus reference TRBV14 and TRBJ2-7, the full variable domain is EAGVTQFPSHSVIEKGQTVTLRCDPISGHDNLYWYRRVMGKEIKFLLHFVKESKQDESGMPNNRFLAERTGGTYSTLKVQPAELEDSGVYFCASSQTARGEQYFGPGTRLTVT.

The chain links TRBV5-5 to TRBJ2-2; tentative D call: TRBD2 (6 bases). V lost 0 bases to trimming and J lost 2 bases, with 8 bases between them. The length of the CDR3 is 15 residues. CDR1 is SGHKS, CDR2 YYEKEE, per germline (reference sequence). CDR3 nucleotides: TGTGCCAGCAGCTTGGAGGACTACAACACCGGGGAGCTGTTTTTT. Protein: CASSLEDYNTGELFF. Combining the CDR3 with reference TRBV5-5 and TRBJ2-2 gives the whole variable domain DAGVTQSPTHLIKTRGQQVTLRCSPISGHKSVSWYQQVLGQGPQFIFQYYEKEERGRGNFPDRFSARQFPNYSSELNVNALLLGDSALYLCASSLEDYNTGELFFGEGSRLTVL.